The 8 T cell receptor beta chains below were found in one sample sequenced in a study of T-cell memory formation after mild COVID-19. TCRdb re-called the 5' RACE reads through MiXCR, storing one row per CDR3 protein. The data contain 350,000 or so distinct CDR3 sequences, 20% to 25% of them singletons. Material for sequencing was PBMCs or a T cell subset sorted from them (not recorded which). These TCRs come from a man aged 18-30 years who had mild COVID-19 (a few samples of this study predate the infection). Cell type and time point are not known.

The chain employs TRBV4-1 and TRBJ2-5, with D maybe TRBD1 (6 bases). CDR1 and CDR2 (germline): MGHRA, YSYEKL. This CDR3 region has 15 residues. The V and J ends lost 1 base and 3 bases respectively, with 12 bases between them. The CDR3 protein is CASSQVGQGKETQYF. The CDR3 DNA reads TGCGCCAGCAGCCAAGTCGGGCAGGGGAAAGAGACCCAGTACTTC.

The chain uses TRBV20-1 and TRBJ2-5; 13 bases align to TRBD2. Germline trimming cut 5 bases from V and 4 bases from J; bases unmatched to any gene: 13. CDR1 is DFQATT, CDR2 SNEGSKA, per germline (reference sequence). The CDR3 consists of 17 residues. The CDR3 sequence: CSARRLAGGLDGETQYF. In nucleotides, the CDR3 is TGCAGTGCTCGCAGACTAGCGGGGGGATTGGACGGAGAGACCCAGTACTTC.

The sample holds a few counts of this clonotype. The chain is built from TRBV4-3 and TRBJ2-1; D perhaps matches TRBD2 (6 bases). CDR1 and CDR2 from the germline V gene are LGHNA and YSLEER. The CDR3 is 14 amino acids. The germline V and J ends were trimmed by 0 bases and 7 bases, with 10 bases remaining between them. The CDR3 sequence is CASSQDWRGNEQFF. In nucleotides, the CDR3 is TGCGCCAGCAGCCAAGATTGGAGGGGTAATGAGCAGTTCTTC.

There are a few counts of this clonotype. V and J are TRBV6-5 and TRBJ2-7, with D perhaps TRBD2 (8 bases). Germline assignment: CDR1 MNHEY and CDR2 SVGAGI. This CDR3 contains 15 residues. V dropped 2 bases and J dropped 7 bases, with 18 bases sitting between them. The CDR3 DNA follows: TGTGCCAGCAGTTACCAAAGCGGGGGACAGTGGGAGCAGTACGTC. Protein sequence: CASSYQSGGQWEQYV.

This clonotype was seen a handful of times. CDR3 sequence reads: CASSRDIYGYTF. The CDR3 DNA is TGTGCCAGCAGTCGGGACATCTATGGCTACACCTTC. V and J are TRBV6-6 and TRBJ1-2, with D perhaps matching TRBD1 (6 bases). Trimming shortened V by 5 bases and J by 4 bases, and 8 bases separated the two germline ends. The CDR3 is 12 amino acids. Looked up from germline, CDR1 is MNHNY and CDR2 is SVGAGI (reference sequence).

Only a few counts were recorded for this clonotype. The rearrangement joins TRBV11-2 to TRBJ2-7, with D possibly matching TRBD1 (5 bases). The V end lost 1 base, the J end lost 4 bases, and 11 bases lay between the germline ends. CDR3 length equals 14 residues. Germline V lookup: CDR1 SGHAT, CDR2 FQNNGV. The CDR3 sequence is CASSLVGLGYEQYF. CDR3 DNA sequence: TGTGCCAGCAGCTTAGTGGGGCTAGGATACGAGCAGTACTTC. Filled out from reference TRBV11-2 and TRBJ2-7, the complete variable domain reads EAGVAQSPRYKIIEKRQSVAFWCNPISGHATLYWYQQILGQGPKLLIQFQNNGVVDDSQLPKDRFSAERLKGVDSTLKIQPAKLEDSAVYLCASSLVGLGYEQYFGPGTRLTVT.

The CDR3 DNA reads as TGTGCCAGCAGCTCGACAGGGCCTAACTATGGCTACACCTTC. Its protein product is CASSSTGPNYGYTF. The V call is TRBV7-9, the J call TRBJ1-2, with 7 bases identical to TRBD1. The CDR3 has 14 amino acids. The junction had 2 bases not matched to a gene; V was cut back by 4 bases and J by 0 bases. Germline-derived CDR1 and CDR2 are SEHNR and FQNEAQ (reference sequence).

The sample holds many counts of this clonotype. This sequence joins TRBV4-2 and TRBJ2-7; D is uncertain. CDR1 is LGHNA and CDR2 is YNFKEQ in the germline V gene. The CDR3 loop spans 15 amino acids. Trimming left V 0 bases short and J 4 bases short, with 13 bases between. This chain's CDR3 is CASSQDGNGPYEQYV. The CDR3 DNA sequence: TGTGCCAGCAGCCAAGATGGGAACGGGCCATACGAGCAGTACGTC.